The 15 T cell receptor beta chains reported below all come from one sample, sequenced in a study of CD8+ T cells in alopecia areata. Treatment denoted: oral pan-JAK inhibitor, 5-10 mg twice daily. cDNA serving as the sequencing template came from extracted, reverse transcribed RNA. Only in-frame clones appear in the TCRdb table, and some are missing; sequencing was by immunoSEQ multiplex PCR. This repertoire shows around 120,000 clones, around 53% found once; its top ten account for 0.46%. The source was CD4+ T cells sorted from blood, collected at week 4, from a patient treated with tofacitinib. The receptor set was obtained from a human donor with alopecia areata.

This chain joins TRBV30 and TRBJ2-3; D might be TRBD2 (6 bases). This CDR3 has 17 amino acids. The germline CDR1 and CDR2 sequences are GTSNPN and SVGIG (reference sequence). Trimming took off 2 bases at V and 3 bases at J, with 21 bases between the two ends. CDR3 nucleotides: TGTGCCTGGAGTACCCCCCGACTAGTCCTCGGTACAGATACGCAGTATTTT. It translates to CAWSTPRLVLGTDTQYF.

The CDR3 sequence is CSVAPGTELSGANVLTF. CDR3 sequence (DNA): TGCAGCGTCGCACCAGGAACAGAGCTCTCTGGGGCCAACGTCCTGACTTTC. This chain connects TRBV29-1 to TRBJ2-6; D ambiguous. CDR3 length: 17 amino acids. CDR1 is SQVTM, CDR2 ANQGSEA, per germline. Trimming removed 6 bases from V and 0 bases from J, with 18 bases in between.

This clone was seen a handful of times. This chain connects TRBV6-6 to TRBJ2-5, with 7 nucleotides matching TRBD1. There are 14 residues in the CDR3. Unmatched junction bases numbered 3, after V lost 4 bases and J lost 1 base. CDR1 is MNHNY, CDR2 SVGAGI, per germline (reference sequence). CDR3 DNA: TGTGCCAGCAGTTCCAGGACAGGCCAAGAGACCCAGTACTTC. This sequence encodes CASSSRTGQETQYF.

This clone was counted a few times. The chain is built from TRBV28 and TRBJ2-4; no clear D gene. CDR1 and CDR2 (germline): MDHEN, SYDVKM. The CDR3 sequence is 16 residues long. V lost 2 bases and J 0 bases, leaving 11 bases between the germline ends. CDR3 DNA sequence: TGTGCCAGCAGTTTAATAGGCGACGGAGCCAAAAACATTCAGTACTTC. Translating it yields CASSLIGDGAKNIQYF.

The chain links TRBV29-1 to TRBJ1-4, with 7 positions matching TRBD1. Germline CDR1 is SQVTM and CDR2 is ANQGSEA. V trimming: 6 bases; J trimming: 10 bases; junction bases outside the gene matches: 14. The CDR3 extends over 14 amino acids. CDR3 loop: CSVNRQGVLGKLFF. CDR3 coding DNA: TGCAGCGTCAATCGACAGGGTGTCTTAGGAAAACTGTTTTTT.

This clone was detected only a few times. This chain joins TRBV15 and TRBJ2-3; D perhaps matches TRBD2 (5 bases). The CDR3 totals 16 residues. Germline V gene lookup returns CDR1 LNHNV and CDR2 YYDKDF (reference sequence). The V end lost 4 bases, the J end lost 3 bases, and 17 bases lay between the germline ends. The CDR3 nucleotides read TGTGCCACCAGCAAAACAAGGCTTAGAGGGACAGATACGCAGTATTTT. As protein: CATSKTRLRGTDTQYF.

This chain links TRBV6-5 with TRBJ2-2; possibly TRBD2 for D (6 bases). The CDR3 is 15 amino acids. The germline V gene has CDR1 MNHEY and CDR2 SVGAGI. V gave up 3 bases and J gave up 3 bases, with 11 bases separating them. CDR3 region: CASSYGGSHTGELFF. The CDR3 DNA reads TGTGCCAGCAGTTATGGGGGGAGTCACACCGGGGAGCTGTTTTTT.

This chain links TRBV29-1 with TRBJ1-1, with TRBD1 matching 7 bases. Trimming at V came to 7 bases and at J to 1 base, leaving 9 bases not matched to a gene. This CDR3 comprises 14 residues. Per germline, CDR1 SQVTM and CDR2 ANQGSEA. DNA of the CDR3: TGCAGCGGAACTACCGGGACAGCGAACACTGAAGCTTTCTTT. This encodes CSGTTGTANTEAFF.

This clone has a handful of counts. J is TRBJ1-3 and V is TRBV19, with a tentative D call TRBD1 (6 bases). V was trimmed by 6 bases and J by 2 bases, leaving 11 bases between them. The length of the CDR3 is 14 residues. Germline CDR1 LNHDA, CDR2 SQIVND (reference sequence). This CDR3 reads CASRSTGAGNTIYF. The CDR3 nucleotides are TGTGCCAGTAGATCGACAGGAGCTGGAAACACCATATATTTT.

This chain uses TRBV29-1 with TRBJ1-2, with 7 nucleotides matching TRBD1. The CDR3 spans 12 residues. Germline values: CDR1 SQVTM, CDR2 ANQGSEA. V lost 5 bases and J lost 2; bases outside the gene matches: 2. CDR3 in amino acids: CSVKQGNYGYTF. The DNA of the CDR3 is TGCAGCGTTAAACAGGGGAACTATGGCTACACCTTC.

CDR3 nucleotides: TGTGCCAGCAGCCGCGGCGGGGGGGCGGCCACCGGGGAGCTGTTTTTT. Its protein is CASSRGGGAATGELFF. The rearrangement joins TRBV7-9 to TRBJ2-2; 9 bases map to TRBD2. V was clipped by 5 bases and J by 4 bases; unmatched bases: 8. Germline V gene lookup returns CDR1 SEHNR and CDR2 FQNEAQ (reference sequence). This CDR3 contains 16 residues.

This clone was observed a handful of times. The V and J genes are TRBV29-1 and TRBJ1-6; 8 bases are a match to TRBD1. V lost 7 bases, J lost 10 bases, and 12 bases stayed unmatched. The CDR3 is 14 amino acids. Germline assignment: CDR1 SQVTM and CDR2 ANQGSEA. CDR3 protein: CSAKSDREGSPLHF. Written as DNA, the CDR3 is TGCAGCGCCAAATCGGACAGGGAAGGCTCACCCCTCCACTTT.

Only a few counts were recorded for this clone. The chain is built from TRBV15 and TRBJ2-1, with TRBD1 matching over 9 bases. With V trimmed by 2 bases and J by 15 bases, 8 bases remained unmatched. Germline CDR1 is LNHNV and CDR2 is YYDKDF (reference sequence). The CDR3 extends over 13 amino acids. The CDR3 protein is CATSRPPGQGPFF. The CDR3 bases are TGTGCCACCAGCAGACCCCCGGGACAGGGCCCGTTCTTC.

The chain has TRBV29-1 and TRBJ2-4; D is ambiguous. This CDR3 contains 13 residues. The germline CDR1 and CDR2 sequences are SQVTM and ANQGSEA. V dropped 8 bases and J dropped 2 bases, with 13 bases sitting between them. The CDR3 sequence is CSSYDNTKNIQYF. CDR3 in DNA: TGCAGCTCCTACGACAATACCAAAAACATTCAGTACTTC.

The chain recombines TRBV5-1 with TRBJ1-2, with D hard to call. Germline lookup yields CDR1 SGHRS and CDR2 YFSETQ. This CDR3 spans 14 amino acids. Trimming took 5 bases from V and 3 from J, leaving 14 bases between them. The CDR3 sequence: CASRPTPSDYGYTF. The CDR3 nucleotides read TGCGCCAGCAGACCTACACCGTCCGACTATGGCTACACCTTC.